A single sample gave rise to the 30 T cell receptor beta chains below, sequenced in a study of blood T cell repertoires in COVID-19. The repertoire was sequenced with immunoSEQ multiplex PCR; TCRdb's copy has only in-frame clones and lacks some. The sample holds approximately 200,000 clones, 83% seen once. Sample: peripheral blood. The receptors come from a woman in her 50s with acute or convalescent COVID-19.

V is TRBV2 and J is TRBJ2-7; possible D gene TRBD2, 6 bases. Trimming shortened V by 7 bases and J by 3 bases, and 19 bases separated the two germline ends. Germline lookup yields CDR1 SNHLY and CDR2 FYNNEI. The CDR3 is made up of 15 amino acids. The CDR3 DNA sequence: TGTGCCAGCACCACCCGGGCCATCGGGAGCTACGAGCAGTACTTC. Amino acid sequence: CASTTRAIGSYEQYF.

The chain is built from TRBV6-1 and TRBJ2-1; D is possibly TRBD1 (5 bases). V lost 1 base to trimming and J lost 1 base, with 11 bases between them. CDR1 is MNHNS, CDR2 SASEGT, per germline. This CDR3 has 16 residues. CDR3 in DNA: TGTGCCAGCAGTGAAGAGGGCAGGGTATCCTACAATGAGCAGTTCTTC. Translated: CASSEEGRVSYNEQFF.

CDR3 sequence: CASSSAGTAYGYTF. For the CDR3, the DNA is TGTGCCAGCAGTTCGGCCGGGACAGCTTATGGCTACACCTTC. The V gene is TRBV6-6, the J gene TRBJ1-2; 7 bases agree with TRBD1. Germline V gene lookup returns CDR1 MNHNY and CDR2 SVGAGI (reference sequence). The CDR3 spans 14 residues. V gave up 4 bases and J gave up 5 bases; unmatched junction bases: 7.

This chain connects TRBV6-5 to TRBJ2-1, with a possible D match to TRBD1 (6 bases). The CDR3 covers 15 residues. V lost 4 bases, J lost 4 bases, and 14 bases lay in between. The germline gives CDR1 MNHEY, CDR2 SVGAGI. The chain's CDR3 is CASSSLRDRYNEQFF. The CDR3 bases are TGTGCCAGCAGTTCACTCCGTGACAGGTACAATGAGCAGTTCTTC.

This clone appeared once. CDR3 coding DNA: TGTGCCAGCAGCTTGGGCCTGGGAGGCAATCAGCCCCAGCATTTT. Translating it yields CASSLGLGGNQPQHF. The chain is built from TRBV5-6 and TRBJ1-5; D gene uncertain. The germline V and J ends were trimmed by 0 bases and 2 bases, with 9 bases remaining between them. The germline gives CDR1 SGHDT, CDR2 YYEEEE. The CDR3 has 15 residues.

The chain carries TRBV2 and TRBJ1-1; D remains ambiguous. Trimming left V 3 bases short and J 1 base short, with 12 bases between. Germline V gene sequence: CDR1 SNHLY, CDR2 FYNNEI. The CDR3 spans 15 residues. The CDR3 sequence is CASSEQVLRNTEAFF. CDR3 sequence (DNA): TGTGCCAGCAGTGAGCAGGTCTTGCGGAACACTGAAGCTTTCTTT.

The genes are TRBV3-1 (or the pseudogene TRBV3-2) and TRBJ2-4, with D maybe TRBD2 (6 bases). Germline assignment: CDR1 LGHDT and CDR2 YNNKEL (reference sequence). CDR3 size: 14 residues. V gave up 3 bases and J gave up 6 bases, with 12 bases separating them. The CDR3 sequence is CASSQWREGNIQYF. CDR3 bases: TGTGCCAGCAGCCAGTGGCGGGAAGGAAACATTCAGTACTTC.

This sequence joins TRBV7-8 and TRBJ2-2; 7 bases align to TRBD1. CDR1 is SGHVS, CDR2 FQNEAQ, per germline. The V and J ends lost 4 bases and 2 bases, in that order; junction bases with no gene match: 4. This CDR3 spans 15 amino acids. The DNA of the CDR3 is TGTGCCAGCAGCTCCGGGACAGCAAACACCGGGGAGCTGTTTTTT. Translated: CASSSGTANTGELFF. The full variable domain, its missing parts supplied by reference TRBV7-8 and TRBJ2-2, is GAGVSQSPRYKVAKRGQDVALRCDPISGHVSLFWYQQALGQGPEFLTYFQNEAQLDKSGLPSDRFFAERPEGSVSTLKIQRTQQEDSAVYLCASSSGTANTGELFFGEGSRLTVL.

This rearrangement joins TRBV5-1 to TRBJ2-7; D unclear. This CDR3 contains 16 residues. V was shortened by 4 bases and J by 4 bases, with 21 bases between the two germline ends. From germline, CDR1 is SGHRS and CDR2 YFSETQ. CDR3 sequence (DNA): TGCGCCAGCAGCGATTCGGTGACAAGGCAATTATACGAGCAGTACTTC. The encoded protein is CASSDSVTRQLYEQYF.

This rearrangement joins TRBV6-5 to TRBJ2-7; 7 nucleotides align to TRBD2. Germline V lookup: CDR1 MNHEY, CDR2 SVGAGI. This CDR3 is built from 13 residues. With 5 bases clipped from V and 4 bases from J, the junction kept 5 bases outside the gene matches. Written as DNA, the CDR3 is TGTGCCAGCAGTCCGGGACTAACGTACGAGCAGTACTTC. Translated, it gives CASSPGLTYEQYF.

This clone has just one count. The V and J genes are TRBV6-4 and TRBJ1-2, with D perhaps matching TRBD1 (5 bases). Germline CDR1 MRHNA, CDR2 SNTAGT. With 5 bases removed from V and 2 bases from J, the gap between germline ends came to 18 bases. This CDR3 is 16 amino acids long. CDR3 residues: CASSPTTGVLNYGYTF. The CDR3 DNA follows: TGTGCCAGCAGTCCGACCACGGGGGTGCTCAACTATGGCTACACCTTC.

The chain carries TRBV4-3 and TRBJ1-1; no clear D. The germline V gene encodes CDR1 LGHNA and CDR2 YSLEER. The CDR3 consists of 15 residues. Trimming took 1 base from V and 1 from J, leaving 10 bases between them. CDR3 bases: TGCGCCAGCAGCCAAGTCTGGGCCGCGAACACTGAAGCTTTCTTT. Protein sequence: CASSQVWAANTEAFF.

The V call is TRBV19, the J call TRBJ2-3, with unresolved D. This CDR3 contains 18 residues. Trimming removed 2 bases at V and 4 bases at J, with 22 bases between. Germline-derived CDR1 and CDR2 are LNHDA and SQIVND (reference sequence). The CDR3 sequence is CASSISTPEIKPADTQYF. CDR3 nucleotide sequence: TGTGCCAGTAGTATATCAACCCCGGAGATTAAGCCGGCAGATACGCAGTATTTT.

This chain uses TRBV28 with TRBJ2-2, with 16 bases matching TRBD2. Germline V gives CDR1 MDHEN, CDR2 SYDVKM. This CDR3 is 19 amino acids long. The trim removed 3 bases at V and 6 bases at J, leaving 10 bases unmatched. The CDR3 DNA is TGTGCCAGCAGTTTTCCGGGACTAGCGGGAGGGGTAGCCTCCGGGGAGCTGTTTTTT. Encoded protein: CASSFPGLAGGVASGELFF.

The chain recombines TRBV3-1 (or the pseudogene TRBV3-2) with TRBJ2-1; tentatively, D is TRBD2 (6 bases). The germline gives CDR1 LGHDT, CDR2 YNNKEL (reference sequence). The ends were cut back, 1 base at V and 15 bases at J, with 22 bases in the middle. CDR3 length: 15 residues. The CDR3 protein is CASSQGSPSSGIAFF. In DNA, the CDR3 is TGTGCCAGCAGCCAAGGGTCCCCGAGTAGCGGCATTGCGTTCTTC.

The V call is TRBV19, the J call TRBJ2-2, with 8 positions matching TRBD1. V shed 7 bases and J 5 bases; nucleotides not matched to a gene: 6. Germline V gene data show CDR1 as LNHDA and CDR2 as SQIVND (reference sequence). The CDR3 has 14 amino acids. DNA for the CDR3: TGTGCCAGTACCTCAGGGGGCGAAACCGGGGAGCTGTTTTTT. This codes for CASTSGGETGELFF.

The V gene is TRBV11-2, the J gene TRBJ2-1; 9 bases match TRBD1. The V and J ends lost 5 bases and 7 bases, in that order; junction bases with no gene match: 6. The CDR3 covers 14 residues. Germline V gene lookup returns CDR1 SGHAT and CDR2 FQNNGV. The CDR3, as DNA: TGTGCCAGCAGCGCCGGGACAGGGTGGAATGAGCAGTTCTTC. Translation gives CASSAGTGWNEQFF.

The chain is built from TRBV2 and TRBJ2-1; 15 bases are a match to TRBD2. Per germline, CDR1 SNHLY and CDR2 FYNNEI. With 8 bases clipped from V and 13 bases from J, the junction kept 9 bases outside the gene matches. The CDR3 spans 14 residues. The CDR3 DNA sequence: TGTGCCAGCTCACAAGGACTAGCGGGAGGGCCTCAGTTCTTC. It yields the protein CASSQGLAGGPQFF.

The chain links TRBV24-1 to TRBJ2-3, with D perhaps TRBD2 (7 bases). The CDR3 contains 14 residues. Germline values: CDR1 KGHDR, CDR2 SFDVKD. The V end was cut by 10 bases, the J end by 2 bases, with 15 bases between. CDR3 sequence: CATRLGGDTDTQYF. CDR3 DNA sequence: TGTGCCACTCGACTAGGGGGGGACACAGATACGCAGTATTTT.

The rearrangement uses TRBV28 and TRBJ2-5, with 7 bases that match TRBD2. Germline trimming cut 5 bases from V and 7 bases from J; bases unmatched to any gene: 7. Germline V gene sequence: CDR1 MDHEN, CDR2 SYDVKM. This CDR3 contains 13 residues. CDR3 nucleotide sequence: TGTGCCAGCAGTGAATTAGGGGAGGGGACCCAGTACTTC. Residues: CASSELGEGTQYF.

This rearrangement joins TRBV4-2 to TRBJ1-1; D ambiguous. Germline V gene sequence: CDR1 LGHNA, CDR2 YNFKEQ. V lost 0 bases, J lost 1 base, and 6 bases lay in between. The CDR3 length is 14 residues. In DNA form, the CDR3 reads TGTGCCAGCAGCCAAGATCGACAGAACACTGAAGCTTTCTTT. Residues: CASSQDRQNTEAFF.

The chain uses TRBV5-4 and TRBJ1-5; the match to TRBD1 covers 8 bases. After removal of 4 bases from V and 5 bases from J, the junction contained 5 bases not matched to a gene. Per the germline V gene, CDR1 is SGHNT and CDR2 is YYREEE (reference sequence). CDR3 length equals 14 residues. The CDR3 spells CASSPGTGDQPQHF. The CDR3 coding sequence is TGTGCCAGCAGCCCAGGGACAGGTGATCAGCCCCAGCATTTT.

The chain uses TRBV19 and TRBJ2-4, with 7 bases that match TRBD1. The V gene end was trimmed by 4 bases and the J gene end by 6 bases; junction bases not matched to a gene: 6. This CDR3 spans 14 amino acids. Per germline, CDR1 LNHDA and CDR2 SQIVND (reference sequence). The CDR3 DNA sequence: TGTGCCAGTAGTAATTGGGACAGTGTAAACATTCAGTACTTC. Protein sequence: CASSNWDSVNIQYF.

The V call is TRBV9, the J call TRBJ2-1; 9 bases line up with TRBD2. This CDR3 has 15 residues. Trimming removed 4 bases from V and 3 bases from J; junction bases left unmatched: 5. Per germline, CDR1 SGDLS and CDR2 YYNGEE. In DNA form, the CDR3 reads TGTGCCAGCAGCCCAGCTAGCGGGGACTACAATGAGCAGTTCTTC. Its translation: CASSPASGDYNEQFF.

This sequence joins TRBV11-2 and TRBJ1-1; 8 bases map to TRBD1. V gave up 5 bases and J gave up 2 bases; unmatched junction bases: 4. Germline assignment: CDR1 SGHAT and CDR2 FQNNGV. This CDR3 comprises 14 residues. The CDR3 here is CASSRQGANTEAFF. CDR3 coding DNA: TGTGCCAGCAGCCGTCAGGGGGCAAACACTGAAGCTTTCTTT.

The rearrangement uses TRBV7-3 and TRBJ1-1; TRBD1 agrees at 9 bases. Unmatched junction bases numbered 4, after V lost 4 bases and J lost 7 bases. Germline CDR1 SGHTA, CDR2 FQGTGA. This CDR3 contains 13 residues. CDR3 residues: CASSSGQGVEAFF. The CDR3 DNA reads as TGTGCCAGCAGCTCGGGACAGGGAGTTGAAGCTTTCTTT.

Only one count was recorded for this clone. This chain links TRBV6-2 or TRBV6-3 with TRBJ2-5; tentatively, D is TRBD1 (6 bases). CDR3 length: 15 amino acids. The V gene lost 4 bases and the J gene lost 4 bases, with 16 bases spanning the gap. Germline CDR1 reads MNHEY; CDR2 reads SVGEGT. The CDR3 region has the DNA TGTGCCAGCAGTTCCACTATGACAGGCCGAGAGACCCAGTACTTC. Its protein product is CASSSTMTGRETQYF.

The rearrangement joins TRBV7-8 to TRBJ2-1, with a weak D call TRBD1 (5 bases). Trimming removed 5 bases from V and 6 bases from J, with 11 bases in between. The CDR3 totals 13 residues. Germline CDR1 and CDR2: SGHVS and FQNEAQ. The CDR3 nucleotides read TGTGCCAGCAGCAGACGGCAGGGCAATGAGCAGTTCTTC. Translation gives CASSRRQGNEQFF.

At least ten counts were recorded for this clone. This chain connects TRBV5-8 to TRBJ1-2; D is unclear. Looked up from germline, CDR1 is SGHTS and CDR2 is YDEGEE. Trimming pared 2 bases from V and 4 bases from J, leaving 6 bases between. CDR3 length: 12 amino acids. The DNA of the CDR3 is TGTGCCAGCAGCTTCCGGGGCTATGGCTACACCTTC. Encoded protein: CASSFRGYGYTF.

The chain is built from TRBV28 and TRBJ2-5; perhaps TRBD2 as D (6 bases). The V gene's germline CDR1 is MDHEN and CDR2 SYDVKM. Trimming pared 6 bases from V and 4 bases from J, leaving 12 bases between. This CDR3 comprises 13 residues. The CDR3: CASSVGGRETQYF. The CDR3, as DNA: TGTGCCAGCAGCGTGGGAGGCCGAGAGACCCAGTACTTC.